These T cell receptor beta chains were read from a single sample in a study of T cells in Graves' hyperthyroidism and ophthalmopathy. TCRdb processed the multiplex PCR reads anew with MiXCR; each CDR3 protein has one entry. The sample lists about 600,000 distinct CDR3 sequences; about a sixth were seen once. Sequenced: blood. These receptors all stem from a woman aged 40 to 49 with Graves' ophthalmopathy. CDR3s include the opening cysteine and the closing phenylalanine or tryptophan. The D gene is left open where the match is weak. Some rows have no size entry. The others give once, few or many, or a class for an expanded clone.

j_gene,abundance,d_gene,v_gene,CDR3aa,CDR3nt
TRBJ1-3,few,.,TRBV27,CASIAPPGNAALSGNTIYF,TGTGCCAGCATAGCCCCCCCAGGGAATGCGGCTCTCTCTGGAAACACCATATATTTT
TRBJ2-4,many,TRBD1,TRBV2,CASRPTGAKNIQYF,TGTGCCAGCAGGCCGACAGGGGCCAAAAACATTCAGTACTTC
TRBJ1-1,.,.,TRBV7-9,CASSSRGMTEAFF,TGTGCCAGCAGCTCTAGAGGGATGACTGAAGCTTTCTTT
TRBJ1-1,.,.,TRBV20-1,CSASRQSQNTEAFF,TGCAGTGCTAGTAGGCAGTCCCAGAACACTGAAGCTTTCTTT
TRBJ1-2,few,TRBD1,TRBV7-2,CASRTGQGNGYTF,TGTGCCAGCAGGACAGGGCAGGGGAATGGCTACACCTTC
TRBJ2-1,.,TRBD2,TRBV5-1,CASSTGRGGANEQFF,TGCGCCAGCAGCACCGGGCGGGGGGGGGCCAATGAGCAGTTCTTC
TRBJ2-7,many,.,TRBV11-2,CASSRGAPYEQYF,TGTGCCAGCAGCCGGGGGGCGCCCTACGAGCAGTACTTC
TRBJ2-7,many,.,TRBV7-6,CASSLSGLEQYF,TGTGCCAGCAGCTTATCCGGGCTCGAGCAGTACTTC
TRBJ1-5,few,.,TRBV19,CASKGAGEGNQPQHF,TGTGCCAGTAAAGGAGCGGGGGAGGGCAATCAGCCCCAGCATTTT
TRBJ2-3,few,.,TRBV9,CASSVSGVSTDTQYF,TGTGCCAGCAGCGTATCAGGGGTCAGCACAGATACGCAGTATTTT
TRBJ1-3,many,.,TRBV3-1,CASSQGDNRNTIYF,TGTGCCAGCAGCCAAGGGGACAACAGAAACACCATATATTTT
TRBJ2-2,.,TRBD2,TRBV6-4,CASSDTLAGDTGELFF,TGTGCCAGCAGTGACACACTAGCGGGGGACACCGGGGAGCTGTTTTTT
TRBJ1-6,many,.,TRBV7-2,CASSLAVGALHF,TGTGCCAGCAGCTTAGCGGTCGGGGCCCTCCACTTT
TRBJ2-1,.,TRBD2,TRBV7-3,CASSPTAGGSYNEQFF,TGTGCCAGCAGCCCAACGGCGGGGGGATCATACAATGAGCAGTTCTTC
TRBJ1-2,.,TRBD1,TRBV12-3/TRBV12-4,CASSGPGQGSDGYTF,TGTGCCAGCAGTGGCCCGGGACAGGGTTCCGATGGCTACACCTTC
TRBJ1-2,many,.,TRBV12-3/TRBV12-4,CASSQTGRRNYGYTF,TGTGCCAGCAGTCAAACAGGGCGAAGGAACTATGGCTACACCTTC
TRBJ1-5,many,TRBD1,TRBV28,CASTLRGGDSNQPQHF,TGTGCCAGCACTCTCAGGGGGGGAGATAGCAATCAGCCCCAGCATTTT
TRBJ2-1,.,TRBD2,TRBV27,CASSFLTSGRNNEQFF,TGTGCCAGCAGTTTCTTGACTAGCGGGAGGAACAATGAGCAGTTCTTC
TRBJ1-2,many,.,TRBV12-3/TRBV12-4,CATSAGENYGYTF,TGTGCCACCTCGGCGGGGGAAAACTATGGCTACACCTTC
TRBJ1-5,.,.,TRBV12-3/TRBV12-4,CASSLRTSNQPQHF,TGTGCCAGCAGTTTAAGGACCAGCAATCAGCCCCAGCATTTT
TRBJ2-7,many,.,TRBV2,CASKPTSSYEQYF,TGTGCCAGCAAACCGACGAGCTCCTACGAGCAGTACTTC
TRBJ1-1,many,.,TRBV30,CAWRTALNTEAFF,TGTGCCTGGAGAACGGCCCTGAACACTGAAGCTTTCTTT
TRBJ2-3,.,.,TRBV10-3,CATAGGDTQYF,TGTGCCACCGCAGGCGGAGATACGCAGTATTTT
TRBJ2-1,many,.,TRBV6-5,CASSYSIGLATYNEQFF,TGTGCCAGCAGTTACTCGATAGGACTCGCTACCTACAATGAGCAGTTCTTC
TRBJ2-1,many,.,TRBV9,CASSDAEQFF,TGTGCCAGCAGCGACGCTGAGCAGTTCTTC
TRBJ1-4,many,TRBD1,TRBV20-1,CSARGGQANEKLFF,TGCAGTGCCAGAGGTGGACAGGCTAATGAAAAACTGTTTTTT
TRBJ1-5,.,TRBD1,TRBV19,CASSTTGTGGFQPQHF,TGTGCCAGTAGTACCACCGGGACAGGGGGATTTCAGCCCCAGCATTTT
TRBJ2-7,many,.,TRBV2,CASSPNPGFEAEQYF,TGTGCCAGCAGTCCTAACCCGGGGTTCGAGGCCGAGCAGTACTTC
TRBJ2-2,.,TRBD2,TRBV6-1,CASRLLLAGGPTGELFF,TGTGCCAGCAGGCTACTACTAGCGGGAGGGCCTACCGGGGAGCTGTTTTTT
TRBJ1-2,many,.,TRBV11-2,CASSHPRPTGRASYTF,TGTGCCAGCAGCCATCCTAGGCCGACGGGCAGAGCTAGCTACACCTTC
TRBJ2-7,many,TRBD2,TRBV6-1,CGLGTSDTEQYF,TGTGGGCTCGGGACTAGCGACACCGAGCAGTACTTC
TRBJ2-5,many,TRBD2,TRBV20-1,CSASSLGAGVRKTQYF,TGCAGTGCTAGTTCCCTCGGAGCGGGGGTGAGAAAGACCCAGTACTTC
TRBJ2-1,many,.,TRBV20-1,CSATQGPRSNEQFF,TGCAGTGCTACCCAGGGACCAAGGTCCAATGAGCAGTTCTTC
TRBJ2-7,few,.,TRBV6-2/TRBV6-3,CASSLLRGWAYEQYF,TGTGCCAGCAGTCTCCTCAGAGGTTGGGCCTACGAGCAGTACTTC
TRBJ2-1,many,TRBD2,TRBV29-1,CSGVGLAGVHEQFF,TGCAGCGGGGTAGGACTAGCGGGAGTACATGAGCAGTTCTTC
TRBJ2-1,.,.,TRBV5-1,CASSLAGTNSYNEQFF,TGCGCCAGCAGCTTGGCCGGTACAAACTCCTACAATGAGCAGTTCTTC
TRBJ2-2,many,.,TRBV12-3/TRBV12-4,CASSLQEPNTGELFF,TGTGCCAGCAGTTTACAGGAACCGAACACCGGGGAGCTGTTTTTT
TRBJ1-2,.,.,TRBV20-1,CSARSRDTSAAYGYTF,TGCAGTGCTAGAAGCCGGGACACATCGGCAGCCTATGGCTACACCTTC
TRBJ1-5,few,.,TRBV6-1,CASKRGGDQPQHF,TGTGCCAGCAAGAGGGGGGGGGATCAGCCCCAGCATTTT
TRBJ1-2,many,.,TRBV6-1,CASTEAAVTRDLYGYTF,TGTGCCAGCACCGAAGCAGCTGTGACCAGGGATCTCTATGGCTACACCTTC
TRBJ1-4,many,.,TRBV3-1,CASSLEGTQNEKLFF,TGTGCCAGCAGCTTGGAGGGGACCCAGAATGAAAAACTGTTTTTT
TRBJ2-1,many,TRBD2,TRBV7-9,CATMGREDEQFF,TGTGCCACCATGGGGCGGGAGGATGAGCAGTTCTTC
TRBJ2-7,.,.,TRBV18,CASSPYSASSYEQYF,TGTGCCAGCTCACCCTACTCCGCGAGCTCCTACGAGCAGTACTTC